This TCR beta chain is drawn from a study of T cell responses to AZD1222 COVID-19 vaccine. Libraries were prepared by immunoSEQ multiplex PCR; TCRdb keeps only in-frame clonotypes and omits some of them. This table holds about 200,000 clones, 93% found once. A note on this clone: Its matching antigen is unknown.

Per the germline V gene, CDR1 is SNHLY and CDR2 is FYNNEI. Between the trimmed V and J ends, which lost 1 base and 6 bases, there was a span of 13 bases. The CDR3 contains 15 residues. Study observations and caveats: The CD4 TCRs associated with vaccination extended across spike and predominated at 160-218 and 743-854. The donor cohort was predominantly white British with a female majority, and clonal diversity may have been underestimated. Spike-specific TCR depth and breadth grew after two AZD1222 doses.

The sequence was obtained from an adult who received the AZD1222 COVID-19 vaccine. The sample here was peripheral blood, taken 28 days after the second AZD1222 dose. The chain carries TRBV2 and TRBJ1-5, with a weak D call TRBD1 (5 bases). The CDR3 DNA reads TGTGCCAGCAGTGAAGGCAGGGCGGGTGTTCAGCCCCAGCATTTT. Protein sequence: CASSEGRAGVQPQHF.